These T cell receptor beta chains were read from a single sample in a study of blood T cells in healthy people across ages. MiXCR, run by TCRdb on the 5' RACE reads, gives a single entry per CDR3 protein. The table includes under 800,000 distinct CDR3 sequences, under 25% detected once. The sample comprised blood. The receptors derive from a man in his sixties or seventies in good health. Each CDR3 is given with its conserved first and last residue. A D gene is named only where the DNA matches it firmly. Clone size is given for some rows only: seen once, a few or many times, or a class if the clone is expanded.

>TRBV23-1|.|.|TRBJ2-5
TGCGCCAGCAGTCAAGTACAGCCGTACCAAGAGACCCAGTACTTC
CASSQVQPYQETQYF
>TRBV7-9|.|many|TRBJ2-3
TGTGCCAGCAGCTTAGAGGGGACGTCTGACACAGATACGCAGTATTTT
CASSLEGTSDTDTQYF
>TRBV18|TRBD1|few|TRBJ2-3
TGTGCCAGCTCACCCCAGACAGGGGTTGGCACAGATACGCAGTATTTT
CASSPQTGVGTDTQYF
>TRBV5-1|TRBD1|few|TRBJ1-4
TGCGCCAGCAGGATGGGACAGGGTAATGAAAAACTGTTTTTT
CASRMGQGNEKLFF
>TRBV28|TRBD1|.|TRBJ2-7
TGTGCCAGCAGGAAAACAGGGGGCGGTTACGAGCAGTACTTC
CASRKTGGGYEQYF
>TRBV29-1|TRBD1|.|TRBJ2-1
TGCAGCGTTAGAGACAGGGACCCCTACAATGAGCAGTTCTTC
CSVRDRDPYNEQFF
>TRBV5-1|.|.|TRBJ2-1
TGCGCCAGCAGCTTGTCGGGCATCTATGAGCAGTTCTTC
CASSLSGIYEQFF
>TRBV10-3|.|.|TRBJ2-6
TGTGCCATCAGTGAGTCGGGTGGGACTGGGGCCAACGTCCTGACTTTC
CAISESGGTGANVLTF
>TRBV7-2|.|few|TRBJ1-4
TGTGCCAGCAGCTTAAGCGCGGGACGGGCTGAAAAACTGTTTTTT
CASSLSAGRAEKLFF
>TRBV28|.|.|TRBJ2-5
TGTGCCAGCAGACCCGGGACCCAAGGGACCCAGTACTTC
CASRPGTQGTQYF
>TRBV18|.|.|TRBJ1-2
TGTGCCAGCACCATCACGGAGGAGACACGGGCCTTC
CASTITEETRAF
>TRBV5-1|.|many|TRBJ2-6
TGCGCCAGCAGCTTGGAGGCTAACGGGGCCAACGTCCTGACTTTC
CASSLEANGANVLTF
>TRBV21-1|.|.|TRBJ2-5
TGTGCCAGCAGCAGTTCGTGGCGGGAGTGGGAGACCCAGTACTTC
CASSSSWREWETQYF
>TRBV25-1|.|.|TRBJ2-5
TGTGCCAGCAGTGGATTAATGATACCGGAGACCCAGTACTTC
CASSGLMIPETQYF
>TRBV2|.|.|TRBJ2-5
TGTGCCAGCATCGGACAAGAGACCCAGTACTTC
CASIGQETQYF
>TRBV6-2/TRBV6-3|.|.|TRBJ2-4
TGTGCCAGCAGTGAGGGTTCGGGCAAAAACATTCAGTACTTC
CASSEGSGKNIQYF
>TRBV20-1|TRBD2|many|TRBJ2-5
TGCAGTGCTAGAGATTTTAGCGGGAGGAATCAAGAGACCCAGTACTTC
CSARDFSGRNQETQYF
>TRBV5-1|.|few|TRBJ2-3
TGCGCCAGCAGCTTCGCGACCAGCACAGATACGCAGTATTTT
CASSFATSTDTQYF
>TRBV5-1|TRBD2|.|TRBJ2-1
TGCGCCAGCAGCCGAACCGGGACTAGCGGGAGTTACTACAATGAGCAGTTCTTC
CASSRTGTSGSYYNEQFF
>TRBV6-1|TRBD2|many|TRBJ2-4
TGTGCCAGCAGTGCCGGACTAGCGGGAGACAGCACCAAAAACATTCAGTACTTC
CASSAGLAGDSTKNIQYF
>TRBV5-6|.|.|TRBJ1-2
TGTGCCAGCAGCTTAGGGCGGAGTGAGAGCTACACCTTC
CASSLGRSESYTF
>TRBV7-2|TRBD2|once|TRBJ2-1
TGTGCCAGCAGCTCACGCCGACTAGCGGGAGCTGGAAATGAGCAGTTCTTC
CASSSRRLAGAGNEQFF
>TRBV12-3/TRBV12-4|.|.|TRBJ1-2
TGTGCCAGCAGTTTACAGCAGGAATCTGGCTACACCTTC
CASSLQQESGYTF
>TRBV12-3/TRBV12-4|.|.|TRBJ2-1
TGTGCCAGCAGTTTAGCCCCCGACTTGTACAATGAGCAGTTCTTC
CASSLAPDLYNEQFF
>TRBV20-1|TRBD1|.|TRBJ1-4
TGCAGTGCCCGACAGGGGAGGCGAGAAAAACTGTTTTTT
CSARQGRREKLFF
>TRBV20-1|.|.|TRBJ2-7
TGCAGTGCTAGAGAACAGGGAGTCCGTTGGGGCGAGCAGTACTTC
CSAREQGVRWGEQYF
>TRBV20-1|TRBD1|few|TRBJ2-2
TGCAGTGCAAGGACAGGGGCCAACGGGGAGCTGTTTTTT
CSARTGANGELFF
>TRBV5-1|TRBD1|few|TRBJ2-7
TGCGCCAGCAGCTTGGGCGGAGACAGGGCCCTCTCCTACGAGCAGTACTTC
CASSLGGDRALSYEQYF
>TRBV7-2|.|.|TRBJ2-5
TGTGCCAGCAGCTTATCGGGACAATCCCAAGAGACCCAGTACTTC
CASSLSGQSQETQYF
>TRBV12-3/TRBV12-4|.|few|TRBJ2-5
TGTGCCAGCAGTTATTGGGACCAAGAGACCCAGTACTTC
CASSYWDQETQYF
>TRBV2|.|.|TRBJ2-2
TGTGCCAGCAGTGAAGTAGCGTCCGGGGAGCTGTTTTTT
CASSEVASGELFF
>TRBV14|TRBD1|.|TRBJ2-5
TGTGCCAGCAGTCAAGCCCCTTGGGACAGGGGGCCCGAGACCCAGTACTTC
CASSQAPWDRGPETQYF
>TRBV29-1|.|.|TRBJ1-2
TGCAGCGCAGAGCTTAACTATGGCTACACCTTC
CSAELNYGYTF
>TRBV20-1|TRBD2|.|TRBJ2-2
TGCAGTGCTAGAGCCGGGGAGGGCCACATCACCGGGGAGCTGTTTTTT
CSARAGEGHITGELFF
>TRBV9|.|.|TRBJ1-1
TGTGCCAGCAGCGTAGATCTGAACACTGAAGCTTTCTTT
CASSVDLNTEAFF
>TRBV10-3|.|many|TRBJ2-3
TGTGCCTCGAAGCGGGCGGATACGCAGTATTTT
CASKRADTQYF
>TRBV12-3/TRBV12-4|TRBD1|many|TRBJ2-5
TGTGCCAGCAGTTTCCTGACAGGGGTGGGCGAGACCCAGTACTTC
CASSFLTGVGETQYF
>TRBV11-2|TRBD1|.|TRBJ1-2
TGTGCCAGCAGCCCCCGGGACAGACCCTATGGCTACACCTTC
CASSPRDRPYGYTF
>TRBV29-1|.|many|TRBJ2-1
TGCAGCGTTGAAACAGGGGAGGTCGGTAATGAGCAGTTCTTC
CSVETGEVGNEQFF
>TRBV6-2/TRBV6-3|TRBD2|.|TRBJ2-2
TGTGCCAGCAGTTACACCACTGGACTAGCGGGAGTCGGCACCGGGGAGCTGTTTTTT
CASSYTTGLAGVGTGELFF
>TRBV29-1|TRBD1|.|TRBJ2-1
TGCAGCGTTGAGGGACAGGGAGGATTCAATGAGCAGTTCTTC
CSVEGQGGFNEQFF
>TRBV7-2|.|.|TRBJ1-5
TGTGCCAGCAGCTTAGGGCGGGCTGACAATCAGCCCCAGCATTTT
CASSLGRADNQPQHF
>TRBV5-1|TRBD2|.|TRBJ2-5
TGCGCCAGCAGTATTAGCGGGATCTCACAAGAGGCCCAGTACTTC
CASSISGISQEAQYF
>TRBV10-3|.|few|TRBJ2-2
TGTGCCATCAGAGACCTAGCTTCGAACACCGGGGAGCTGTTTTTT
CAIRDLASNTGELFF
>TRBV5-1|TRBD2|few|TRBJ2-3
TGCGCCAGCAGCTCCAAACTAGCGAACACAGATACGCAGTATTTT
CASSSKLANTDTQYF
>TRBV28|.|.|TRBJ2-7
TGTGCCAGCAGTTTAAGGGGGATCAGGTACGAGCAGTACTTC
CASSLRGIRYEQYF
>TRBV6-6|.|.|TRBJ1-2
TGTGCCAGCAGCGAGCCAGGGATCGACTATGGCTACACCTTC
CASSEPGIDYGYTF
>TRBV2|.|few|TRBJ1-2
TGTGCCAGCAGAGCGGGACACCCAGGGGACTATGGCTACACCTTC
CASRAGHPGDYGYTF
>TRBV4-3|TRBD1|.|TRBJ2-3
TGCGCCAGCAGCCTAACCGGGACAGGAGGGCCCACAGATATGCAGTATTTT
CASSLTGTGGPTDMQYF
>TRBV15|.|few|TRBJ2-5
TGTGCCACCAGCCAGCGGTTACGAGAGACCCAGTACTTC
CATSQRLRETQYF